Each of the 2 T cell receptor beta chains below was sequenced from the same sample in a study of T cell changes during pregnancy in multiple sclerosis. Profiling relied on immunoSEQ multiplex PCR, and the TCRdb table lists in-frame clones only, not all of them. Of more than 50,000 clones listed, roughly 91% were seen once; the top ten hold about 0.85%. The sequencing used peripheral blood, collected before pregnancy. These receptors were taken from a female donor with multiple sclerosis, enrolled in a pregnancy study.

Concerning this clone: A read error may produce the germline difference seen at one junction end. CDR3 residues: CASSPPGQGAPIF. The CDR3 bases are TGTGCCAGCAGTCCTCCGGGACAGGGGGCGCCGATCTTC. The V and J genes are TRBV25-1 and TRBJ1-2; 12 bases map to TRBD1. The CDR3 sequence is 13 residues long. Germline CDR1 reads MGHDK; CDR2 reads SYGVNS.

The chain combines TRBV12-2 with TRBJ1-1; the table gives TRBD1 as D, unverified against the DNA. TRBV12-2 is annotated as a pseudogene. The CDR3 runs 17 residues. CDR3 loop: CASRHRQGQPLNTEAFF. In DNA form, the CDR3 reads TGTGCAAGTCGCCATCGCCAAGGACAGCCCTTGAACACTGAAGCTTTCTTT.